The clone carrying this T cell receptor (beta chain) appeared many times. Its antigen is undetermined. TCRdb itself ran the 5' RACE reads through MiXCR, one entry per CDR3 protein. Counted here are under 500,000 distinct CDR3 sequences, roughly an eighth occurring once; the ten biggest clones make up approximately 1%. The record originates from a study of identical twins. Trimming took off 0 bases at V and 4 bases at J, with 6 bases between the two ends. The CDR3 runs 13 residues. Germline CDR1 SGHRS, CDR2 YFSETQ. Healthy Caucasians made up all donors. Findings and caveats of the study: Zero-insertion analyses were open to partial confounding by invariant MAIT and iNKT cells.

The same data also went into a second study, on yellow fever vaccine responses in identical twins.

The sequenced sample consisted of CD4+ T cells sorted from blood. This chain uses TRBV5-1 with TRBJ2-3; D not resolved. The receptor was isolated from a woman aged 18-29 years in good health. CDR3 bases: TGCGCCAGCAGCTTGGCCATTTCAGATACGCAGTATTTT. The encoded protein is CASSLAISDTQYF.